A selection of T cell receptor beta chains follows, all from one sample in a study of cytomegalovirus exposure and HLA in healthy donors. Only in-frame clones appear in the TCRdb table, and some are missing; sequencing was by immunoSEQ multiplex PCR. The sample holds around 100,000 clones. Sequenced input: PBMCs. These receptors all stem from a man aged 40-49 years in good health and CMV-seropositive. CDR3s include the opening cysteine and the closing phenylalanine or tryptophan. D genes are given only for firm matches.

V gene	D gene	J gene	CDR3 protein	CDR3 DNA
TRBV2	NA	TRBJ2-2	CASKGTTNTGELFF	TGTGCCAGCAAAGGGACAACGAACACCGGGGAGCTGTTTTTT
TRBV18	TRBD2	TRBJ2-3	CASSPGLARDTQYF	TGTGCCAGCTCACCTGGACTAGCCCGAGATACGCAGTATTTT
TRBV2	TRBD1	TRBJ1-2	CASIRDRVTDSYGYTF	TGTGCCAGCATCCGGGACAGGGTGACTGACTCTTATGGCTACACCTTC
TRBV7-2	NA	TRBJ2-7	CASTVAGGEQYF	TGTGCCAGCACCGTTGCGGGTGGCGAGCAGTACTTC
TRBV7-2	NA	TRBJ1-3	CASSLAPRDRWIPYSGNTIYF	TGTGCCAGCAGCTTAGCGCCCCGAGACAGGTGGATCCCCTACTCTGGAAACACCATATATTTT
TRBV5-1	NA	TRBJ2-7	CASSLELTGPYEQYF	TGCGCCAGCAGCTTGGAGTTAACAGGGCCCTACGAGCAGTACTTC
TRBV11-2	NA	TRBJ1-3	CASSSGTSRFSGNTIYF	TGTGCCAGCAGCTCCGGGACTTCCAGATTCTCTGGAAACACCATATATTTT
TRBV7-9	NA	TRBJ2-7	CASSSPRGGASYEQYF	TGTGCCAGCAGCTCTCCCCGTGGCGGGGCTTCCTACGAGCAGTACTTC
TRBV6-5	NA	TRBJ1-3	CASSLSSGNTIYF	TGTGCCAGCAGTCTCAGTTCTGGAAACACCATATATTTT
TRBV19	TRBD2	TRBJ2-3	CASSEGVTSAHTDTQYF	TGTGCCAGTAGTGAGGGGGTGACTAGCGCACACACAGATACGCAGTATTTT
TRBV19	NA	TRBJ2-7	CASSIVPGGEQYF	TGTGCCAGTAGTATAGTTCCAGGCGGGGAGCAGTACTTC
TRBV6-1	TRBD1	TRBJ2-2	CASSDQDREYTGELFF	TGTGCCAGCAGTGATCAGGACAGGGAATACACCGGGGAGCTGTTTTTT
TRBV28	NA	TRBJ1-5	CASSLQTFNQPQHF	TGTGCCAGCAGTTTGCAGACTTTTAATCAGCCCCAGCATTTT
TRBV5-1	NA	TRBJ2-7	CASSFRGDEQYF	TGCGCCAGCAGCTTCCGGGGTGACGAGCAGTACTTC
TRBV5-1	TRBD2	TRBJ2-7	CASTNEREAAYEQYF	TGCGCCAGTACTAATGAGCGGGAGGCCGCCTACGAGCAGTACTTC
TRBV6-6	NA	TRBJ2-7	CASSYPEVIEQYF	TGTGCCAGCAGTTATCCTGAGGTGATCGAGCAGTACTTC
TRBV15	TRBD1	TRBJ2-5	CATSFGTGGTQYF	TGTGCCACCAGCTTTGGGACAGGAGGGACCCAGTACTTC
TRBV2	TRBD1	TRBJ2-2	CASWQGDGTGELFF	TGTGCCAGTTGGCAGGGGGACGGCACCGGGGAGCTGTTTTTT
TRBV12-5	TRBD2	TRBJ2-1	CASGPRGAGAEQFF	TGTGCTAGTGGTCCGCGAGGGGCGGGAGCCGAGCAGTTCTTC
TRBV7-9	TRBD1	TRBJ2-7	CASGSAGQGRITYEQYF	TGTGCCAGCGGCTCGGCTGGACAGGGGAGAATCACCTACGAGCAGTACTTC
TRBV7-9	NA	TRBJ2-7	CASSSTSYEQYF	TGTGCCAGCAGCTCGACAAGCTACGAGCAGTACTTC
TRBV5-6	NA	TRBJ2-7	CASSLNFNRLGSYEQYF	TGTGCCAGCAGCTTGAATTTTAACAGGTTGGGCTCCTACGAGCAGTACTTC